This T cell receptor (beta chain) was recorded in a study of Graves' ophthalmopathy and Graves' hyperthyroidism. RNA transcripts were the template, and TCR beta CDR3 regions were amplified from them. Investigators did first-round RT-PCR with HTBI primers, then second-round multiplex PCR. One entry per CDR3 protein results from TCRdb running MiXCR on the multiplex PCR reads. Of some 350,000 distinct CDR3 sequences listed, roughly 15% are singletons. The CDR3 loop spans 12 amino acids. Germline CDR1 reads MNHEY; CDR2 reads SVGEGT. V lost 7 bases and J 0 bases, leaving 7 bases between the germline ends. This clonotype was seen many times.

The sequenced sample was peripheral blood. V is TRBV6-2 or TRBV6-3 and J is TRBJ2-7; the D is unclear. The origin of this receptor is an adult woman with stable Graves' hyperthyroidism. CDR3 in DNA: TGTGCCAGCAAAACAGACTCCTACGAGCAGTACTTC. This codes for CASKTDSYEQYF.